The 8 T cell receptor beta chains presented below share a single source sample, sequenced in a study of monozygotic twins with inflammatory bowel disease. From the 5' RACE reads, TCRdb lists one entry per CDR3 protein and no DNA. In all, the sample yields more than 300,000 distinct CDR3 sequences. What was sequenced was blood. These receptor sequences come from a human donor with ulcerative colitis or Crohn's disease, or a healthy co-twin of an affected twin (not recorded which).

The genes are TRBV11-1 and TRBJ2-1; TCRdb names TRBD1, which stays unverified in the absence of DNA. The CDR3 loop spans 18 amino acids. CDR1 is SGHAT, CDR2 FQDESV, per germline (reference sequence). The CDR3: CASSLARYRDGGYNEQFF.

CDR3 in amino acids: CASSARSSSLSYEQYF. The V call is TRBV9, the J call TRBJ2-7; TCRdb returns TRBD1, unconfirmable since there is no DNA. CDR1 is SGDLS, CDR2 YYNGEE, per germline. This CDR3 has 16 residues. The complete variable domain, with remaining parts taken from reference TRBV9 and TRBJ2-7, reads DSGVTQTPKHLITATGQRVTLRCSPRSGDLSVYWYQQSLDQGLQFLIQYYNGEERAKGNILERFSAQQFPDLHSELNLSSLELGDSALYFCASSARSSSLSYEQYFGPGTRLTVT.

The V call is TRBV20-1, the J call TRBJ1-1; TCRdb's D call, TRBD1, is unchecked because there is no DNA. CDR3 length: 13 amino acids. The V gene's germline CDR1 is DFQATT and CDR2 SNEGSKA (reference sequence). CDR3: CSATGSGQTEAFF.

The chain employs TRBV5-1 and TRBJ2-7; TCRdb returns TRBD1, unconfirmable since there is no DNA. Germline CDR1 reads SGHRS; CDR2 reads YFSETQ. There are 18 residues in the CDR3. The CDR3 protein is CASSLWAGGAAMSYEQYF.

The chain carries TRBV5-8 and TRBJ2-4; the TCRdb D gene call, TRBD1, has no DNA to confirm it. This CDR3 has 15 residues. The germline V gene has CDR1 SGHTS and CDR2 YDEGEE. CDR3: CASSLVQPGPNIQYF.

The chain joins TRBV20-1 to TRBJ2-2; TCRdb lists TRBD1, though no DNA is available to test this call. Germline V gene data show CDR1 as DFQATT and CDR2 as SNEGSKA (reference sequence). This CDR3 is 15 amino acids long. The chain's CDR3 is CSASADRGNTGELFF.

The chain uses TRBV11-2 and TRBJ1-3. Germline assignment: CDR1 SGHAT and CDR2 FQNNGV. The CDR3 sequence is 14 residues long. The CDR3 here is CASSLDLTRDTIYF.

The chain employs TRBV7-9 and TRBJ1-1; TCRdb picks TRBD1, but there is no DNA to check that call. CDR1 and CDR2 from the germline V gene are SEHNR and FQNEAQ (reference sequence). The CDR3 is 15 residues long. The CDR3 region is CASSSTDRGNTEAFF.